This TCR beta chain is drawn from a study of early stage breast cancer tumors. Study summary: Of some 17 invasive breast tumors, around 13 were hormone receptor-positive, HER2-negative. Invasive lobular carcinomas made up four of 12 ER+/PR+/HER2- tumors.

Germline CDR1 SGHTA, CDR2 FQGNSA. The CDR3 has 15 residues. The junction had 7 bases not matched to a gene; V was cut back by 5 bases and J by 6 bases. Libraries were prepared by immunoSEQ multiplex PCR; TCRdb keeps only in-frame clonotypes and omits some of them. The data hold tens of thousands of clones, with roughly 78% observed a single time. This TCR derives from a person aged 35-50 years with breast cancer. This chain connects TRBV7-2 to TRBJ2-3, with 11 bases fitting TRBD1. The specimen was blood. The DNA for the CDR3 is TGTGCCAGCAGCCCGACCGGGACAGGGGGGGATACGCAGTATTTT. It encodes CASSPTGTGGDTQYF. The full variable domain, with the rest looked up from reference TRBV7-2 and TRBJ2-3, is GAGVSQSPSNKVTEKGKDVELRCDPISGHTALYWYRQSLGQGLEFLIYFQGNSAPDKSGLPSDRFSAERTGGSVSTLTIQRTQQEDSAVYLCASSPTGTGGDTQYFGPGTRLTVL.